This record concerns one T cell receptor (beta chain) sequence. Its antigen is still unknown. The libraries were made with immunoSEQ v3. Sequencing depth was around 1.9 million read pairs for survey level, roughly 4.5-6.5 million for deep. Profiled with immunoSEQ multiplex PCR; TCRdb holds only in-frame clones, not every one. Of approximately 60,000 clones listed, around 70% are singletons. Stated time point: pre-treatment sample, taken before nivolumab and TIL therapy. The sample is drawn from a study of TIL therapy for anti-PD-1-resistant metastatic lung cancer. Whole-study context: Tumors had a median PD-L1 proportion score of roughly 5.7%. Study-wide results and limits: The baseline peripheral repertoire was partially replaced by infused TIL clonotypes that later decayed.

Trimming took off 2 bases at V and 3 bases at J, with 14 bases between the two ends. Per germline, CDR1 MGHRA and CDR2 YSYEKL. The CDR3 covers 16 residues. Sequenced material: blood, taken at baseline. The TCR was taken from a person aged 25-80 years with non-small cell lung cancer. The rearrangement joins TRBV4-1 to TRBJ1-5, with D maybe TRBD1 (5 bases). For the CDR3, the DNA is TGCGCCAGCAGCCAATACGGGCAGGGCCCCAATCAGCCCCAGCATTTT. Translated, it gives CASSQYGQGPNQPQHF.